These 28 T cell receptor beta chains were all obtained from the same sample, sequenced in a study of PD-L1 blockade in urothelial cancer. Profiled with immunoSEQ multiplex PCR; TCRdb holds only in-frame clones, not every one. In the table there are over 100,000 clones, approximately 88% of which are singletons. Noted time point: pretreatment peripheral blood. The source was PBMCs, collected around atezolizumab (anti-PD-L1) treatment. The source is a man in his fifties or sixties with urothelial cancer.

The chain uses TRBV10-3 and TRBJ1-3, with 7 bases that match TRBD1. This CDR3 has 16 amino acids. Germline loops: CDR1 ENHRY, CDR2 SYGVKD. V lost 0 bases to trimming and J lost 0 bases; unmatched junction nucleotides: 2. This CDR3 reads CAISESGTVSGNTIYF. For the CDR3, the DNA is TGTGCCATCAGTGAGTCCGGGACAGTCTCTGGAAACACCATATATTTT.

The rearrangement uses TRBV11-2 and TRBJ2-5, with D unclear. Trimming pared 5 bases from V and 5 bases from J, leaving 6 bases between. Germline V gives CDR1 SGHAT, CDR2 FQNNGV. This CDR3 region has 11 residues. CDR3 in DNA: TGTGCCAGCAGCCGTAGTGAGACCCAGTACTTC. It encodes CASSRSETQYF.

The chain carries TRBV6-5 and TRBJ2-7; 7 bases are a match to TRBD1. The CDR3 is made up of 15 amino acids. With 4 bases clipped from V and 0 bases from J, the junction kept 6 bases outside the gene matches. CDR1 and CDR2 from the germline V gene are MNHEY and SVGAGI. CDR3 loop: CASSFTGVSSYEQYF. For the CDR3, the DNA is TGTGCCAGCAGTTTCACAGGGGTAAGCTCCTACGAGCAGTACTTC.

J is TRBJ1-3 and V is TRBV2; no firm D call. Germline V CDR1 and CDR2: SNHLY, FYNNEI. Trimming pared 1 base from V and 0 bases from J, leaving 7 bases between. The CDR3 is made up of 15 amino acids. The CDR3 nucleotides read TGTGCCAGCAGTGAAGAGCCCTTCTCTGGAAACACCATATATTTT. This sequence encodes CASSEEPFSGNTIYF.

Only one count was recorded for this clone. The V gene is TRBV28, the J gene TRBJ1-2; D is unresolved. Trimming cost V 4 bases and J 0 bases, with 6 bases left between them. Germline V CDR1 and CDR2: MDHEN, SYDVKM. CDR3 length: 13 residues. In DNA, the CDR3 is TGTGCCAGCAGTTCACAACCTAACTATGGCTACACCTTC. It specifies CASSSQPNYGYTF.

This clone was seen a few times. The chain joins TRBV7-2 to TRBJ1-1; 8 bases match TRBD1. This CDR3 comprises 15 residues. Germline loops: CDR1 SGHTA, CDR2 FQGNSA. After removal of 1 base from V and 0 bases from J, the junction contained 1 base not matched to a gene. CDR3 protein: CASSLGTGMNTEAFF. Written as DNA, the CDR3 is TGTGCCAGCAGCTTAGGGACAGGGATGAACACTGAAGCTTTCTTT.

The chain couples TRBV11-1 to TRBJ2-7, with 10 positions matching TRBD1. The germline CDR1 and CDR2 sequences are SGHAT and FQDESV (reference sequence). V trimming: 3 bases; J trimming: 4 bases; junction bases outside the gene matches: 3. The CDR3 has 14 amino acids. CDR3 nucleotide sequence: TGTGCCAGCAGCTTGGGACAGGGGTTATACGAGCAGTACTTC. This codes for CASSLGQGLYEQYF.

The chain has TRBV4-1 and TRBJ2-7, with D unclear. V was pared by 5 bases and J by 2 bases, with 13 bases between. There are 14 residues in the CDR3. Germline loops: CDR1 MGHRA, CDR2 YSYEKL. The CDR3 region is CASSSGPWAYEQYF. For the CDR3, the DNA is TGCGCCAGCAGCTCTGGGCCGTGGGCCTACGAGCAGTACTTC.

The V and J genes are TRBV28 and TRBJ1-4; weak D call: TRBD1 (6 bases). Per germline, CDR1 MDHEN and CDR2 SYDVKM. The CDR3 has 16 residues. V was cut by 6 bases and J by 8 bases, with 22 bases left in between. The CDR3 DNA is TGTGCCAGCAGCATAACCGGGACACTAAACATGGAAAAACTGTTTTTT. Translated, it gives CASSITGTLNMEKLFF. Full variable domain (remainder filled in from reference TRBV28 and TRBJ1-4): DVKVTQSSRYLVKRTGEKVFLECVQDMDHENMFWYRQDPGLGLRLIYFSYDVKMKEKGDIPEGYSVSREKKERFSLILESASTNQTSMYLCASSITGTLNMEKLFFGSGTQLSVL.

The chain joins TRBV5-1 to TRBJ1-2, with unresolved D. In germline, CDR1 is SGHRS, CDR2 YFSETQ. V lost 0 bases and J lost 6, with 12 bases in between. The CDR3 has 14 residues. CDR3 sequence: CASSLDLGLDGYTF. The CDR3 nucleotides read TGCGCCAGCAGCTTGGATCTCGGACTGGATGGCTACACCTTC.

V gene TRBV29-1 combines with J gene TRBJ1-1; D is ambiguous. V lost 2 bases and J lost 3, with 10 bases in between. The germline V gene has CDR1 SQVTM and CDR2 ANQGSEA. The CDR3 covers 13 residues. The CDR3 DNA sequence: TGCAGCGTTGAATTTCCGGGTTACACTGAAGCTTTCTTT. Translated: CSVEFPGYTEAFF.

The gene calls are TRBV2 and TRBJ1-5, with a possible D match to TRBD1 (5 bases). Germline CDR1 SNHLY, CDR2 FYNNEI. CDR3 size: 15 residues. Trimming took 7 bases from V and 2 from J, leaving 15 bases between them. The CDR3 here is CASKDMSWGNQPQHF. Written as DNA, the CDR3 is TGTGCCAGCAAGGACATGAGCTGGGGCAATCAGCCCCAGCATTTT.

This clone was found a few times. CDR3 DNA: TGTGCCAGCAGCGTAAGACTACTTTACAATGAGCAGTTCTTC. Residues: CASSVRLLYNEQFF. V usage is TRBV5-8 and J usage is TRBJ2-1; tentatively, D is TRBD2 (5 bases). This CDR3 region has 14 residues. Germline V CDR1 and CDR2: SGHTS, YDEGEE. V was cut by 4 bases and J by 4 bases, with 12 bases left in between.

The rearrangement links TRBV6-5 to TRBJ1-2; maybe TRBD1 (5 bases). Germline loops: CDR1 MNHEY, CDR2 SVGAGI. The CDR3 is made up of 13 amino acids. Trimming took off 5 bases at V and 6 bases at J, with 13 bases between the two ends. CDR3 sequence reads: CASSPAGLNGYTF. The DNA of the CDR3 is TGTGCCAGCAGTCCGGCAGGGCTGAATGGCTACACCTTC.

This clone was seen just once. V and J are TRBV18 and TRBJ2-1, with 11 bases that match TRBD2. Trimming cost V 2 bases and J 6 bases; bases outside gene matches: 12. This CDR3 contains 18 residues. Germline lookup yields CDR1 KGHSH and CDR2 LQKENI. The DNA of the CDR3 is TGTGCCAGCTCACCATCGGTAGCGGGAGGGCGGATTTCCAATGAGCAGTTCTTC. It is translated as CASSPSVAGGRISNEQFF.

J is TRBJ1-5 and V is TRBV30; D is unresolved. The CDR3 runs 15 residues. Deletions cut 0 bases from V and 4 bases from J, with 13 bases between. Germline V lookup: CDR1 GTSNPN, CDR2 SVGIG (reference sequence). DNA of the CDR3: TGTGCCTGGAGTGTACGAGGCGGAGAGAATCAGCCCCAGCATTTT. Protein product: CAWSVRGGENQPQHF.

The table lists this clone with a few counts. V and J are TRBV28 and TRBJ1-2; 7 nucleotides match TRBD1. The CDR3 totals 12 residues. The trim removed 5 bases at V and 8 bases at J, leaving 5 bases unmatched. In germline, CDR1 is MDHEN, CDR2 SYDVKM. This CDR3 reads CASSRGQLGYTF. The CDR3 nucleotides are TGTGCCAGCAGTAGGGGGCAGTTAGGCTACACCTTC.

The chain couples TRBV4-1 to TRBJ2-1; D not certain. CDR1 and CDR2 from the germline V gene are MGHRA and YSYEKL. The CDR3 loop spans 15 amino acids. V shed 5 bases and J shed 0 bases, with 11 bases lying between them. The CDR3 DNA is TGCGCCAGCAGCACCGCGGCCAGCTCCTACAATGAGCAGTTCTTC. Amino acid sequence: CASSTAASSYNEQFF.

This sequence joins TRBV7-3 and TRBJ2-1, with 9 nucleotides matching TRBD1. Germline V gives CDR1 SGHTA, CDR2 FQGTGA. J gave up 4 bases and V 4 bases, and 5 bases lay outside the gene matches. The length of the CDR3 is 15 residues. The CDR3 DNA sequence: TGTGCCAGCAGCTCCGGGACAGGGACTTACAATGAGCAGTTCTTC. Translated, it gives CASSSGTGTYNEQFF.

The V call is TRBV15, the J call TRBJ2-1; D may be TRBD2 (5 bases). This CDR3 is built from 14 residues. Germline V CDR1 and CDR2: LNHNV, YYDKDF (reference sequence). V dropped 1 base and J dropped 4 bases, with 8 bases sitting between them. CDR3 sequence reads: CATSRAAAYNEQFF. The CDR3 DNA sequence: TGTGCCACCAGCAGAGCAGCGGCATACAATGAGCAGTTCTTC. The whole variable domain, filled in from reference TRBV15 and TRBJ2-1, reads DAMVIQNPRYQVTQFGKPVTLSCSQTLNHNVMYWYQQKSSQAPKLLFHYYDKDFNNEADTPDNFQSRRPNTSFCFLDIRSPGLGDTAMYLCATSRAAAYNEQFFGPGTRLTVL.

The rearrangement uses TRBV19 and TRBJ2-1; 8 bases are a match to TRBD1. The CDR3 spans 15 residues. Losses at the gene ends were 5 bases for V and 8 bases for J; bases not matched to a gene: 11. Germline V CDR1 and CDR2: LNHDA, SQIVND (reference sequence). The CDR3: CASSGGQGGVDEQFF. CDR3 sequence (DNA): TGTGCCAGTAGTGGCGGACAGGGAGGTGTCGATGAGCAGTTCTTC. The full variable domain, its missing parts supplied by reference TRBV19 and TRBJ2-1, is DGGITQSPKYLFRKEGQNVTLSCEQNLNHDAMYWYRQDPGQGLRLIYYSQIVNDFQKGDIAEGYSVSREKKESFPLTVTSAQKNPTAFYLCASSGGQGGVDEQFFGPGTRLTVL.

This sequence joins TRBV6-1 and TRBJ2-1; 11 bases line up with TRBD2. J lost 8 bases, V lost 6 bases, and 6 bases had no gene match. Germline-derived CDR1 and CDR2 are MNHNS and SASEGT. The CDR3 contains 14 residues. This CDR3 is CASRASGRWDEQFF. CDR3 in DNA: TGTGCCAGCAGGGCTAGCGGGAGGTGGGATGAGCAGTTCTTC.

The CDR3 protein is CASGRAGGETQYF. The DNA of the CDR3 is TGTGCCAGCGGCCGGGCAGGGGGAGAGACCCAGTACTTC. The V call is TRBV7-3, the J call TRBJ2-5; 7 bases map to TRBD1. With V trimmed by 8 bases and J by 4 bases, 7 bases remained unmatched. Germline V CDR1 and CDR2: SGHTA, FQGTGA. The CDR3 length is 13 residues.

V gene TRBV28 combines with J gene TRBJ1-3, with D perhaps TRBD1 (5 bases). Germline V gives CDR1 MDHEN, CDR2 SYDVKM. Deletions cut 4 bases from V and 0 bases from J, with 10 bases between. The length of the CDR3 is 15 residues. CDR3 loop: CASSYGGSSGNTIYF. The CDR3 coding sequence is TGTGCCAGCAGTTACGGGGGTAGCTCTGGAAACACCATATATTTT.

This chain uses TRBV7-6 with TRBJ1-3; weak D call: TRBD1 (5 bases). CDR3 length equals 17 residues. Trimming removed 0 bases from V and 0 bases from J, with 12 bases in between. Germline loops: CDR1 SGHVS, CDR2 FNYEAQ. The CDR3 reads CASSLALGGISGNTIYF. The CDR3 DNA reads as TGTGCCAGCAGCTTAGCTTTGGGGGGGATCTCTGGAAACACCATATATTTT.

The count of this clone is one. The chain uses TRBV5-4 and TRBJ2-7; D is possibly TRBD1 (5 bases). The CDR3 is 14 residues long. The V end was cut by 0 bases, the J end by 6 bases, with 13 bases between. The germline gives CDR1 SGHNT, CDR2 YYREEE (reference sequence). The CDR3 coding sequence is TGTGCCAGCAGCTTGGCGCCGGCTAGGGGCGAGCAGTACTTC. This sequence encodes CASSLAPARGEQYF.

The chain recombines TRBV14 with TRBJ2-7; 7 bases agree with TRBD2. Germline V gene sequence: CDR1 SGHDN, CDR2 FVKESK. CDR3 size: 15 residues. Trimming took 3 bases from V and 6 from J; bases not matched to a gene: 11. The CDR3 DNA follows: TGTGCCAGCAGCCAGCTCCGGGACTATCAGGGCGAGCAGTACTTC. Its protein product is CASSQLRDYQGEQYF.

The chain has TRBV6-6 and TRBJ2-1; possible D gene TRBD2, 6 bases. Germline V CDR1 and CDR2: MNHNY, SVGAGI (reference sequence). V dropped 2 bases and J dropped 1 base, with 9 bases sitting between them. This CDR3 has 15 residues. The CDR3 loop is CASSYGGTSYNEQFF. Here the CDR3 DNA reads TGTGCCAGCAGTTACGGCGGGACTTCCTACAATGAGCAGTTCTTC.